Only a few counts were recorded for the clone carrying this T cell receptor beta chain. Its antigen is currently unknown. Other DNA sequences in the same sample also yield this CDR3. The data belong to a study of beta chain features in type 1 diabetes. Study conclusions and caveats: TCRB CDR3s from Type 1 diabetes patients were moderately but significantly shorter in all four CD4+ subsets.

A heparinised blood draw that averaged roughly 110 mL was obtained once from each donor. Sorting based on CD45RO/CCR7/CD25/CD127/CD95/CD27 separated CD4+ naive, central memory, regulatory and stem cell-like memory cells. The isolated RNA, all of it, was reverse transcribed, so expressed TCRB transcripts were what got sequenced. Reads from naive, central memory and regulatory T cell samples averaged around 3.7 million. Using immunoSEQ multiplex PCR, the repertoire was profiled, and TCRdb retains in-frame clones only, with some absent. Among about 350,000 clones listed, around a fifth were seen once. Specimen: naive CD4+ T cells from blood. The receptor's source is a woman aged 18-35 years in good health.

CDR3 protein: CAWSLGRTDTQYF. CDR3 sequence (DNA): TGTGCCTGGAGTCTAGGGAGGACAGATACGCAGTATTTT. The chain carries TRBV30 and TRBJ2-3, with D perhaps matching TRBD2 (6 bases). Deletions cut 2 bases from V and 3 bases from J, with 9 bases between. This CDR3 region has 13 residues. CDR1 and CDR2 from the germline V gene are GTSNPN and SVGIG (reference sequence).